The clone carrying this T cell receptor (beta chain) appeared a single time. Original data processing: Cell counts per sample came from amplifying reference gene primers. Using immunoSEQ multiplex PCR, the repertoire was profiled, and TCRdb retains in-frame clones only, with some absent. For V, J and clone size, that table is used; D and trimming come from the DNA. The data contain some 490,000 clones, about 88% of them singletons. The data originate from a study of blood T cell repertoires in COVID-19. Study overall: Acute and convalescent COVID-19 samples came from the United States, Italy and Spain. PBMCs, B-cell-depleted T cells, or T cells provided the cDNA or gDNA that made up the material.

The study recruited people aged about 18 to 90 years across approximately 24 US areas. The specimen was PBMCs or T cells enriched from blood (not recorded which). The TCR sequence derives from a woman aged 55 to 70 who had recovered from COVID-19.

The CDR3 DNA reads TGTGCCAGCAGCCGTTCAGGGGGCGCGGGCACCGGGGAGCTGTTTTTT. It translates to CASSRSGGAGTGELFF. The chain carries TRBV3-1 (or the pseudogene TRBV3-2) and TRBJ2-2; 8 bases match TRBD1. CDR1 is LGHDT and CDR2 is YNNKEL in the germline V gene (reference sequence). Trimming at V came to 4 bases and at J to 4 bases, leaving 8 bases not matched to a gene. This CDR3 comprises 16 residues.